The 21 T cell receptor beta chains presented below share a single source sample, sequenced in a study of blood T cell repertoires in COVID-19 (dated by TCRdb to 2019 to 2021). Libraries came from the immunoSEQ multiplex PCR assay. Entries here come from immuneACCESS through TCRdb and include only in-frame sequences with V and J called. Some clones fail to appear in such tables; in the studies checked, an unresolved V gene covers under half of the shortfall, and the cause of the remainder is unknown. This sample lists about 150,000 clones; roughly nine tenths were detected once. Roughly 0.54% of the sample is held by the ten biggest clonotypes. The sample consisted of peripheral blood. These TCRs come from a man aged 45-60 years with acute or convalescent COVID-19.

With respect to this clone: Other nucleotide sequences in the sample specify the same CDR3. This chain links TRBV28 with TRBJ1-2; D remains ambiguous. The V end lost 3 bases, the J end lost 5 bases, and 7 bases lay between the germline ends. Per germline, CDR1 MDHEN and CDR2 SYDVKM. The CDR3 is 12 residues long. The CDR3 region has the DNA TGTGCCAGCAGTTTGGGAGGGTATGGCTACACCTTC. Its protein product is CASSLGGYGYTF.

The CDR3 loop reads CASSPQNTEAFF. Written as DNA, the CDR3 is TGTGCCAGCTCTCCCCAGAACACTGAAGCTTTCTTT. V usage is TRBV18 and J usage is TRBJ1-1; D remains ambiguous. The germline V and J ends were trimmed by 6 bases and 1 base, with 6 bases remaining between them. The CDR3 has 12 amino acids. Per germline, CDR1 KGHSH and CDR2 LQKENI.

V is TRBV9 and J is TRBJ2-6, with D possibly matching TRBD2 (5 bases). The germline gives CDR1 SGDLS, CDR2 YYNGEE. The CDR3 is made up of 16 amino acids. Trimming took off 3 bases at V and 3 bases at J, with 13 bases between the two ends. In DNA, the CDR3 is TGTGCCAGCAGCGAAAACAAGGACTTTGGGGCCAACGTCCTGACTTTC. It specifies CASSENKDFGANVLTF.

The gene calls are TRBV19 and TRBJ1-2, with a possible D match to TRBD1 (6 bases). The CDR3 length is 14 residues. Germline-derived CDR1 and CDR2 are LNHDA and SQIVND (reference sequence). Trimming shortened V by 5 bases and J by 1 base, and 11 bases separated the two germline ends. This CDR3 is CASSRGGLNYGYTF. CDR3 DNA: TGTGCCAGTAGTCGGGGGGGCCTTAACTATGGCTACACCTTC. Based on the CDR3 plus reference TRBV19 and TRBJ1-2, the full variable domain is DGGITQSPKYLFRKEGQNVTLSCEQNLNHDAMYWYRQDPGQGLRLIYYSQIVNDFQKGDIAEGYSVSREKKESFPLTVTSAQKNPTAFYLCASSRGGLNYGYTFGSGTRLTVV.

In regard to this clone: This CDR3 is also generated by other DNA sequences in the sample. The V gene is TRBV19, the J gene TRBJ2-2; D may be TRBD1 (5 bases). Trimming took off 1 base at V and 5 bases at J, with 8 bases between the two ends. The germline gives CDR1 LNHDA, CDR2 SQIVND (reference sequence). The length of the CDR3 is 14 residues. The CDR3 loop reads CASSIGQGTGELFF. CDR3 nucleotide sequence: TGTGCCAGTAGTATAGGGCAGGGTACCGGGGAGCTGTTTTTT.

The rearrangement uses TRBV19 and TRBJ2-7; possibly TRBD2 for D (5 bases). Germline CDR1 and CDR2: LNHDA and SQIVND (reference sequence). Trimming took 6 bases from V and 2 from J, leaving 11 bases between them. The CDR3 loop spans 13 amino acids. The CDR3 loop is CASREDGPYEQYF. In nucleotides, the CDR3 is TGTGCCAGTAGGGAGGACGGGCCCTACGAGCAGTACTTC.

This clone showed up just once. The chain carries TRBV4-2 and TRBJ2-1; D gene unclear. V was trimmed by 0 bases and J by 2 bases, leaving 8 bases between them. CDR3 length: 15 residues. The germline V gene encodes CDR1 LGHNA and CDR2 YNFKEQ. The CDR3 DNA reads as TGTGCCAGCAGCCAAGAAGGCGGTACCTACAATGAGCAGTTCTTC. It translates to CASSQEGGTYNEQFF.

With respect to this clone: Other DNA sequences of this sample code for an identical CDR3. The chain's CDR3 is CSVEDRETQYF. CDR3 DNA: TGCAGCGTTGAAGATCGAGAGACCCAGTACTTC. The rearrangement uses TRBV29-1 and TRBJ2-5, with D uncertain. Looked up from germline, CDR1 is SQVTM and CDR2 is ANQGSEA. Between the trimmed V and J ends, which lost 0 bases and 4 bases, there was a span of 3 bases. The CDR3 runs 11 residues. Combining the CDR3 with reference TRBV29-1 and TRBJ2-5 gives the whole variable domain SAVISQKPSRDICQRGTSLTIQCQVDSQVTMMFWYRQQPGQSLTLIATANQGSEATYESGFVIDKFPISRPNLTFSTLTVSNMSPEDSSIYLCSVEDRETQYFGPGTRLLVL.

The V gene is TRBV18, the J gene TRBJ1-5; the match to TRBD1 covers 11 bases. The J segment lost 6 bases and the V segment lost 8 bases, leaving 9 bases of the junction unmatched. Germline loops: CDR1 KGHSH, CDR2 LQKENI. The CDR3 has 15 residues. In nucleotides, the CDR3 is TGTGCCAGCCCACAGTCCGGGACAGGGGGTCAGCCCCAGCATTTT. Translation: CASPQSGTGGQPQHF.

This chain links TRBV5-1 with TRBJ2-5; tentatively, D is TRBD1 (5 bases). Germline CDR1 SGHRS, CDR2 YFSETQ. Between the trimmed V and J ends, which lost 2 bases and 1 base, there was a span of 15 bases. The CDR3 covers 16 residues. CDR3 sequence (DNA): TGCGCCAGCAGCTTTTCTTTGACAGTCCGCCAAGAGACCCAGTACTTC. It yields the protein CASSFSLTVRQETQYF.

This clone has only one observation. The chain joins TRBV3-1 (or the pseudogene TRBV3-2) to TRBJ2-5; 12 nucleotides line up with TRBD2. The J segment lost 2 bases and the V segment lost 0 bases, leaving 7 bases of the junction unmatched. Germline V gene sequence: CDR1 LGHDT, CDR2 YNNKEL (reference sequence). CDR3 length: 18 residues. CDR3 amino acids: CASSQDRTSGGLQETQYF. The CDR3 DNA is TGTGCCAGCAGCCAAGATCGCACTAGCGGGGGGCTTCAAGAGACCCAGTACTTC.

The gene calls are TRBV9 and TRBJ1-2, with D possibly matching TRBD1 (6 bases). Trimming cost V 4 bases and J 8 bases, with 15 bases left between them. Germline V gene data show CDR1 as SGDLS and CDR2 as YYNGEE. The length of the CDR3 is 13 residues. CDR3 residues: CASSTRDIGGYTF. CDR3 nucleotide sequence: TGTGCCAGCAGCACCCGGGACATAGGAGGCTACACCTTC.

As regards this clone: The sample has other DNA sequences that encode this CDR3 too. The CDR3 here is CASSLVQNYGYTF. The CDR3 DNA sequence: TGTGCCAGCAGCTTGGTACAGAACTATGGCTACACCTTC. J is TRBJ1-2 and V is TRBV5-8; D remains ambiguous. The CDR3 length is 13 residues. Germline CDR1 SGHTS, CDR2 YDEGEE. V lost 0 bases to trimming and J lost 2 bases, with 5 bases between them.

This chain connects TRBV6-5 to TRBJ1-6; D is undetermined. Looked up from germline, CDR1 is MNHEY and CDR2 is SVGAGI. V lost 2 bases, J lost 7 bases, and 9 bases lay in between. CDR3 length: 14 amino acids. The CDR3 region is CASSYGRPNSPLHF. CDR3 nucleotide sequence: TGTGCCAGCAGTTACGGGCGCCCCAATTCACCCCTCCACTTT.

The CDR3 reads CASSRPGQEARYTF. The DNA of the CDR3 is TGTGCCAGTAGTAGGCCGGGACAGGAGGCTCGCTACACCTTC. The gene calls are TRBV19 and TRBJ1-2; 8 positions match TRBD1. V was pared by 4 bases and J by 9 bases, with 10 bases of the junction left unmatched. The CDR3 has 14 amino acids. Germline V gene lookup returns CDR1 LNHDA and CDR2 SQIVND (reference sequence). Full variable domain (missing parts from reference TRBV19 and TRBJ1-2): DGGITQSPKYLFRKEGQNVTLSCEQNLNHDAMYWYRQDPGQGLRLIYYSQIVNDFQKGDIAEGYSVSREKKESFPLTVTSAQKNPTAFYLCASSRPGQEARYTFGSGTRLTVV.

This chain connects TRBV19 to TRBJ1-5; 9 positions match TRBD1. The CDR3 is 15 amino acids. Germline CDR1 and CDR2: LNHDA and SQIVND (reference sequence). Losses at the gene ends were 4 bases for V and 6 bases for J; bases not matched to a gene: 7. As DNA, the CDR3 is TGTGCCAGTAGTACTACAGGGGGCGCTAGTCAGCCCCAGCATTTT. It is translated as CASSTTGGASQPQHF.

This chain connects TRBV28 to TRBJ1-1, with a tentative D call TRBD1 (5 bases). Germline V gene sequence: CDR1 MDHEN, CDR2 SYDVKM. V gave up 5 bases and J gave up 7 bases, with 20 bases separating them. The CDR3 runs 15 residues. The CDR3 DNA follows: TGTGCCAGCAGTCCTAGGACATACGTAAACCGTGAAGCTTTCTTT. Amino acid sequence: CASSPRTYVNREAFF.

The gene calls are TRBV18 and TRBJ1-2; 11 bases align to TRBD1. The CDR3 extends over 15 amino acids. The germline V gene encodes CDR1 KGHSH and CDR2 LQKENI. V lost 3 bases to trimming and J lost 6 bases; unmatched junction nucleotides: 6. CDR3 coding DNA: TGTGCCAGCTCACCGGCGGGGACAGGGGGAAATGGCTACACCTTC. Encoded protein: CASSPAGTGGNGYTF.

This rearrangement joins TRBV18 to TRBJ2-7; 11 bases are shared with TRBD2. The CDR3 sequence is 14 residues long. V was clipped by 6 bases and J by 2 bases; unmatched bases: 3. Germline V CDR1 and CDR2: KGHSH, LQKENI. The CDR3 loop reads CASSRLAGPYEQYF. The CDR3 DNA is TGTGCCAGCTCGAGACTAGCGGGACCCTACGAGCAGTACTTC.

The chain couples TRBV9 to TRBJ1-2; 7 bases map to TRBD1. V was pared by 0 bases and J by 2 bases, with 1 base of the junction left unmatched. The CDR3 contains 14 residues. Germline V gene data show CDR1 as SGDLS and CDR2 as YYNGEE. CDR3 DNA: TGTGCCAGCAGCGTAGCCAGGGGGAACTATGGCTACACCTTC. The encoded protein is CASSVARGNYGYTF.

The chain has TRBV2 and TRBJ2-7, with TRBD2 identical over 7 bases. CDR1 SNHLY and CDR2 FYNNEI come from the germline V gene. Losses at the gene ends were 7 bases for V and 2 bases for J; bases not matched to a gene: 5. This CDR3 is 13 amino acids long. CDR3 sequence (DNA): TGTGCCAGCAATGTTGGGGGGGCCTACGAGCAGTACTTC. Its protein is CASNVGGAYEQYF.